The clone carrying this T cell receptor (beta chain) was observed once. Germline CDR1 reads LGHNT; CDR2 reads FRNRAP. The junction had 25 bases not matched to a gene; V was cut back by 3 bases and J by 5 bases. CDR3 length: 21 residues. This sample is drawn from a study of T cell clones after liver transplantation. Study summary: Without induction therapy, subjects received standard immunosuppression until 12-24 months post-transplant.

The data were produced by immunoSEQ multiplex PCR, yet TCRdb's version contains in-frame clones alone and is incomplete. The sample records some 110,000 clones, around 86% being singletons. Sample: CD4+ T cells from blood, taken before liver transplant. The clonotype originates from a human donor who received a liver transplant. The chain links TRBV12-5 to TRBJ1-3; 7 positions match TRBD1. The CDR3 sequence: CASGFPLSGTAGSAVRNTIYF. CDR3 coding DNA: TGTGCTAGTGGTTTCCCTCTATCCGGGACAGCCGGGTCCGCGGTACGAAACACCATATATTTT.